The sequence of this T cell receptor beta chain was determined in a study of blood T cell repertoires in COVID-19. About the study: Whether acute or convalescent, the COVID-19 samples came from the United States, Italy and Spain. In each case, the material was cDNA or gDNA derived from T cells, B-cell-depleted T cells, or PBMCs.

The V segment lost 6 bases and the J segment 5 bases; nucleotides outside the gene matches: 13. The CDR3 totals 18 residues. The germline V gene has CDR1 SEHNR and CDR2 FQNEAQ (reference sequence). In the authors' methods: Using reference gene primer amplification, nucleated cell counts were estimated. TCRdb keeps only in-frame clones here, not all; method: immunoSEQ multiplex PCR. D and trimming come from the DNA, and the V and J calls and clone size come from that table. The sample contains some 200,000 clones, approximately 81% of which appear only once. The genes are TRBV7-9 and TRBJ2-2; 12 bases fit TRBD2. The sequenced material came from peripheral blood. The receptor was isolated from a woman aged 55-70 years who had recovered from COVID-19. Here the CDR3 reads CASSSPSGLAGLTGELFF. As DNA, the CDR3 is TGTGCCAGCAGTTCACCATCGGGACTAGCGGGTTTGACCGGGGAGCTGTTTTTT.